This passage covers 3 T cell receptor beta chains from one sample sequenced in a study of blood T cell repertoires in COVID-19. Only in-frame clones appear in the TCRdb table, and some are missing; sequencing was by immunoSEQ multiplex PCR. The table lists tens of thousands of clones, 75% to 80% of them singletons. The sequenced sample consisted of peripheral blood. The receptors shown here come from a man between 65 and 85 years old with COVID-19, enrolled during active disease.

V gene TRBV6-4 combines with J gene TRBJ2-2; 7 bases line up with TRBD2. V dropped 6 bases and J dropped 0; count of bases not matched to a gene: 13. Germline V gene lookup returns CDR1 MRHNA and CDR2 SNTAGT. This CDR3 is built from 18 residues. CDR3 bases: TGTGCCAGCAGCTTAGAGCTAGCGGTCTCCGCGAACACCGGGGAGCTGTTTTTT. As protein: CASSLELAVSANTGELFF.

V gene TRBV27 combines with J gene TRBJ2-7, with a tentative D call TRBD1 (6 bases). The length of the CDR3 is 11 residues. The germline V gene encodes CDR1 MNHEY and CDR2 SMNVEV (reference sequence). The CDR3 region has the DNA TGTGTCGTCACAGGGACCTACGAGCAGTACTTC. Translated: CVVTGTYEQYF.

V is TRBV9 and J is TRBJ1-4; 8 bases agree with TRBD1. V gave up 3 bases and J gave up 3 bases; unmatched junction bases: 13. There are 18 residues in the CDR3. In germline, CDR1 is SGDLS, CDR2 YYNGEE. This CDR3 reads CASSAQGGGQGSNEKLFF. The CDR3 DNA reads TGTGCCAGCAGCGCCCAGGGGGGCGGACAGGGTTCTAATGAAAAACTGTTTTTT.